A selection of T cell receptor beta chains follows, all from one sample in a study of CD8 T cells in ankylosing spondylitis. One entry per CDR3 protein, called by TCRdb with MiXCR from the 5' RACE reads. The table has approximately 150,000 distinct CDR3 sequences, 9.8% seen once. What was sequenced was blood, either unsorted or a sorted T cell fraction (not recorded which). The receptors were gathered from a female donor with ankylosing spondylitis or in good health (not recorded which). Each CDR3 is given with its conserved first and last residue. The order of the fields is D gene, V gene, clone size, J gene, CDR3 DNA, CDR3 protein. D genes are given only for firm matches. Clone size is not always given. Where it is, it says once, few, many or a class for expanded clones.

d_gene: .
v_gene: TRBV20-1
abundance: many
j_gene: TRBJ2-4
CDR3nt: TGCAGTGCTAGAGGGATGGCCAAAAACATTCAGTACTTC
CDR3aa: CSARGMAKNIQYF

d_gene: .
v_gene: TRBV4-3
abundance: .
j_gene: TRBJ1-1
CDR3nt: TGCGCCAGCAGCCAAGACGCCCGAGTGAACACTGAAGCTTTCTTT
CDR3aa: CASSQDARVNTEAFF

d_gene: TRBD1
v_gene: TRBV27
abundance: few
j_gene: TRBJ1-2
CDR3nt: TGTGCCAGCAGTTCCAACGACAGGGGCTATGGCTACACCTTC
CDR3aa: CASSSNDRGYGYTF

d_gene: .
v_gene: TRBV28
abundance: .
j_gene: TRBJ2-1
CDR3nt: TGTGCCAGCCGTGAGGTGGGAGGTGGCAATGAGCAGTTCTTC
CDR3aa: CASREVGGGNEQFF

d_gene: TRBD2
v_gene: TRBV4-3
abundance: many
j_gene: TRBJ2-1
CDR3nt: TGCGCCAGCAGCCAAGATAATACGGCGGGACTAGCGGAGTACAATGAGCAGTTCTTC
CDR3aa: CASSQDNTAGLAEYNEQFF

d_gene: TRBD2
v_gene: TRBV5-4
abundance: few
j_gene: TRBJ2-1
CDR3nt: TGTGCCAGCAGCTTAGGAGCGGGAGGGGATGAGCAGTTCTTC
CDR3aa: CASSLGAGGDEQFF

d_gene: TRBD1
v_gene: TRBV9
abundance: few
j_gene: TRBJ2-3
CDR3nt: TGTGCCAGCAGCGAGGACAGGAGCACAGATACGCAGTATTTT
CDR3aa: CASSEDRSTDTQYF

d_gene: TRBD2
v_gene: TRBV12-3/TRBV12-4
abundance: many
j_gene: TRBJ2-5
CDR3nt: TGTGCCAGCAGTTTGTCAAGCGGGGCGTACCAAGAGACCCAGTACTTC
CDR3aa: CASSLSSGAYQETQYF

d_gene: TRBD2
v_gene: TRBV6-1
abundance: many
j_gene: TRBJ2-5
CDR3nt: TGTGCCACTCTACTAGCGTCTGGATCCCAAGAGACCCAGTACTTC
CDR3aa: CATLLASGSQETQYF

d_gene: .
v_gene: TRBV18
abundance: many
j_gene: TRBJ1-2
CDR3nt: TGTGCCAGCTCACCACCGGAACAGACCTACTATGGCTACACCTTC
CDR3aa: CASSPPEQTYYGYTF

d_gene: .
v_gene: TRBV9
abundance: .
j_gene: TRBJ2-3
CDR3nt: TGTGCCAGCAGCGGTAGCGGTCCAAGTGTTACGCAGTATTTT
CDR3aa: CASSGSGPSVTQYF

d_gene: .
v_gene: TRBV9
abundance: many
j_gene: TRBJ2-2
CDR3nt: TGTGCCAGCAGCGTCCGCACCGGGGAGCTGTTTTTT
CDR3aa: CASSVRTGELFF

d_gene: TRBD2
v_gene: TRBV5-6
abundance: few
j_gene: TRBJ2-7
CDR3nt: TGTGCCAGCAGCTTGGGCCTTACTAGCGGGGCCTACGAGCAGTACTTC
CDR3aa: CASSLGLTSGAYEQYF

d_gene: TRBD1
v_gene: TRBV20-1
abundance: few
j_gene: TRBJ1-2
CDR3nt: TGCAGTGCAAGAGACAGGGAATATGGCTACACCTTC
CDR3aa: CSARDREYGYTF

d_gene: .
v_gene: TRBV7-9
abundance: .
j_gene: TRBJ2-1
CDR3nt: TGTGCCAGCAGCTTAGTTCGCAGCAATGAGCAGTTCTTC
CDR3aa: CASSLVRSNEQFF

d_gene: .
v_gene: TRBV10-2
abundance: few
j_gene: TRBJ2-3
CDR3nt: TGCGCCAGCAGTCTAGAATTAGATACGCAGTATTTT
CDR3aa: CASSLELDTQYF

d_gene: .
v_gene: TRBV2
abundance: few
j_gene: TRBJ1-2
CDR3nt: TGTGCCAGCAGTGTACGGCAGGGGCTGGGTGGCTACACCTTC
CDR3aa: CASSVRQGLGGYTF

d_gene: .
v_gene: TRBV6-1
abundance: .
j_gene: TRBJ2-7
CDR3nt: TGTGCCAGCAGCTCCGGGACTTTAAATTACGAGCAGTACTTC
CDR3aa: CASSSGTLNYEQYF

d_gene: .
v_gene: TRBV19
abundance: few
j_gene: TRBJ2-1
CDR3nt: TGTGCCAGTATAGGAGGGTTCTACAATGAGCAGTTCTTC
CDR3aa: CASIGGFYNEQFF

d_gene: TRBD2
v_gene: TRBV7-8
abundance: many
j_gene: TRBJ2-1
CDR3nt: TGTGCCAGCAGCTCCGGGACTAGCGGGAGGGGTGAGCAGTTCTTC
CDR3aa: CASSSGTSGRGEQFF

d_gene: .
v_gene: TRBV11-2
abundance: .
j_gene: TRBJ2-5
CDR3nt: TGTGCCAGCAGCGCCTCCCTGACTACTCAAGAGACCCAGTACTTC
CDR3aa: CASSASLTTQETQYF

d_gene: .
v_gene: TRBV5-1
abundance: many
j_gene: TRBJ1-1
CDR3nt: TGCGCCAGCAAGGTCCGTGGGGACACTGAAGCTTTCTTT
CDR3aa: CASKVRGDTEAFF

d_gene: TRBD2
v_gene: TRBV20-1
abundance: few
j_gene: TRBJ2-5
CDR3nt: TGCAGTGCTAGAGATTCGGGGACTAGCGGGACCAATCCCCCCCCGGGAGAGACCCAGTACTTC
CDR3aa: CSARDSGTSGTNPPPGETQYF

d_gene: .
v_gene: TRBV7-9
abundance: many
j_gene: TRBJ1-1
CDR3nt: TGTGCCAGCAGCTTAGGACGCTCTGAAGCTTTCTTT
CDR3aa: CASSLGRSEAFF

d_gene: .
v_gene: TRBV6-2/TRBV6-3
abundance: few
j_gene: TRBJ1-2
CDR3nt: TGTGCCAGCAGTTACTCGAGTAAAGGTCGACAGTTCCACTATGGCTACACCTTC
CDR3aa: CASSYSSKGRQFHYGYTF

d_gene: .
v_gene: TRBV2
abundance: .
j_gene: TRBJ2-5
CDR3nt: TGTGCCAGCGGAAAAGGGACCCAGTACTTC
CDR3aa: CASGKGTQYF

d_gene: .
v_gene: TRBV24-1
abundance: many
j_gene: TRBJ2-1
CDR3nt: TGTGCCACCAGTGAGGCGGGATCCTACAATGAGCAGTTCTTC
CDR3aa: CATSEAGSYNEQFF

d_gene: .
v_gene: TRBV28
abundance: .
j_gene: TRBJ2-7
CDR3nt: TGTGCCAGCAGTTTATGGAGGGAGGACTCCTACGAGCAGTACTTC
CDR3aa: CASSLWREDSYEQYF

d_gene: .
v_gene: TRBV9
abundance: .
j_gene: TRBJ1-2
CDR3nt: TGTGCCAGCAGCGTAGAAAGGGGCCCCTATGGCTACACCTTC
CDR3aa: CASSVERGPYGYTF

d_gene: .
v_gene: TRBV9
abundance: few
j_gene: TRBJ2-2
CDR3nt: TGTGCCAGCAGCCCCCCCCAGCGGGCGAACACCGGGGAGCTGTTTTTT
CDR3aa: CASSPPQRANTGELFF

d_gene: TRBD2
v_gene: TRBV6-1
abundance: .
j_gene: TRBJ2-5
CDR3nt: TGTGCCAGCAGTACCCAATCGGGAGGATTGGAGACCCAGTACTTC
CDR3aa: CASSTQSGGLETQYF

d_gene: .
v_gene: TRBV20-1
abundance: few
j_gene: TRBJ2-7
CDR3nt: TGCAGTGCTAGACCGGGGAGAGACTACGAGCAGTACTTC
CDR3aa: CSARPGRDYEQYF

d_gene: TRBD1
v_gene: TRBV12-3/TRBV12-4
abundance: .
j_gene: TRBJ1-5
CDR3nt: TGTGCCAGCAGTTTTGGAGGACAGGATAGCAATCAGCCCCAGCATTTT
CDR3aa: CASSFGGQDSNQPQHF

d_gene: .
v_gene: TRBV20-1
abundance: .
j_gene: TRBJ1-1
CDR3nt: TGCAGTGCTAGAGATACCGAACCCTGGTACCCTGAAGCTTTCTTT
CDR3aa: CSARDTEPWYPEAFF

d_gene: .
v_gene: TRBV7-6
abundance: .
j_gene: TRBJ2-1
CDR3nt: TGTGCCAGCAGCTTAGGACAGGCCTATTCCTACAATGAGCAGTTCTTC
CDR3aa: CASSLGQAYSYNEQFF

d_gene: .
v_gene: TRBV3-1
abundance: .
j_gene: TRBJ2-3
CDR3nt: TGTGCCAGCAGCCAAGTGGGGGACATGATTTCAGATACGCAGTATTTT
CDR3aa: CASSQVGDMISDTQYF

d_gene: .
v_gene: TRBV2
abundance: .
j_gene: TRBJ2-3
CDR3nt: TGTGCCAGCATTAACCAGGAGTCTAGCACAGATACGCAGTATTTT
CDR3aa: CASINQESSTDTQYF

d_gene: .
v_gene: TRBV27
abundance: few
j_gene: TRBJ2-5
CDR3nt: TGTGCCAGCAGTTCCCCCTCGGCTGGGGGAGAGACCCAGTACTTC
CDR3aa: CASSSPSAGGETQYF

d_gene: .
v_gene: TRBV9
abundance: .
j_gene: TRBJ2-3
CDR3nt: TGTGCCAGCAGCGTAGAAGGGACTCGTACAGATACGCAGTATTTT
CDR3aa: CASSVEGTRTDTQYF

d_gene: .
v_gene: TRBV2
abundance: .
j_gene: TRBJ1-5
CDR3nt: TGTGCCAGCAGTGGACATACAGGGCTCGGCCAGCCCCAGCATTTT
CDR3aa: CASSGHTGLGQPQHF

d_gene: .
v_gene: TRBV7-2
abundance: few
j_gene: TRBJ1-1
CDR3nt: TGTGCCAGCAGCCCGGTAGGACAGCGTGAAGCTTTCTTT
CDR3aa: CASSPVGQREAFF

d_gene: .
v_gene: TRBV9
abundance: few
j_gene: TRBJ2-3
CDR3nt: TGTGCCAGCAGCGGCGCCCCCGCCCCCAAGAGTACGCAGTATTTT
CDR3aa: CASSGAPAPKSTQYF

d_gene: .
v_gene: TRBV7-9
abundance: many
j_gene: TRBJ2-2
CDR3nt: TGTGCCAGCAGCTTAGGCGGGACGAACACCGGGGAGCTGTTTTTT
CDR3aa: CASSLGGTNTGELFF

d_gene: .
v_gene: TRBV27
abundance: .
j_gene: TRBJ2-4
CDR3nt: TGTGCCAGCAGTGAGGGAGGGGGGGGAAACATTCAGTACTTC
CDR3aa: CASSEGGGGNIQYF

d_gene: .
v_gene: TRBV6-2/TRBV6-3
abundance: many
j_gene: TRBJ2-7
CDR3nt: TGTGCCAGCACCGGAATCATTGCGACAGTAAAGACCTACGAGCAGTACTTC
CDR3aa: CASTGIIATVKTYEQYF

d_gene: TRBD1
v_gene: TRBV6-1
abundance: .
j_gene: TRBJ1-2
CDR3nt: TGTGCCAGCAACCCCGGGACAGGGGATGGCTACACCTTC
CDR3aa: CASNPGTGDGYTF

d_gene: TRBD2
v_gene: TRBV25-1
abundance: many
j_gene: TRBJ2-1
CDR3nt: TGTGCCAGCAGTGACCTAGCGGGAGTCGGGAATGAGCAGTTCTTC
CDR3aa: CASSDLAGVGNEQFF

d_gene: TRBD1
v_gene: TRBV10-3
abundance: few
j_gene: TRBJ2-7
CDR3nt: TGTGCCATCAGTGAAAAAGGACAGGGTTCCGAGCAGTACTTC
CDR3aa: CAISEKGQGSEQYF

d_gene: TRBD1
v_gene: TRBV7-9
abundance: .
j_gene: TRBJ2-7
CDR3nt: TGTGCCAGCAGCTCGGACAGGCACTACGAGCAGTACTTC
CDR3aa: CASSSDRHYEQYF

d_gene: .
v_gene: TRBV27
abundance: few
j_gene: TRBJ2-3
CDR3nt: TGTGCCAGCGGTCCACAGAACACAGATACGCAGTATTTT
CDR3aa: CASGPQNTDTQYF

d_gene: TRBD2
v_gene: TRBV5-8
abundance: few
j_gene: TRBJ2-1
CDR3nt: TGTGCCAGCAGCTACGGACTAGTAGCCTACAATGAGCAGTTCTTC
CDR3aa: CASSYGLVAYNEQFF

d_gene: .
v_gene: TRBV30
abundance: .
j_gene: TRBJ1-1
CDR3nt: TGTGCCTGGAGTCCCGTGGACACTGAAGCTTTCTTT
CDR3aa: CAWSPVDTEAFF

d_gene: .
v_gene: TRBV30
abundance: .
j_gene: TRBJ1-1
CDR3nt: TGTGCCTGGAGTGTTATGGGCACTGAAGCTTTCTTT
CDR3aa: CAWSVMGTEAFF

d_gene: TRBD1
v_gene: TRBV10-3
abundance: .
j_gene: TRBJ2-7
CDR3nt: TGTGCCATCAGTGAGTCGCCAGGGACAGGCCCCTACGAGCAGTACTTC
CDR3aa: CAISESPGTGPYEQYF

d_gene: .
v_gene: TRBV5-6
abundance: few
j_gene: TRBJ2-7
CDR3nt: TGTGCCAGCAGCCTGGATCCGGGAAGTCAGTACTTC
CDR3aa: CASSLDPGSQYF

d_gene: TRBD2
v_gene: TRBV6-2/TRBV6-3
abundance: few
j_gene: TRBJ2-5
CDR3nt: TGTGCCAGCAGTCGCGGGACTAGCGGAGAGACCCAGTACTTC
CDR3aa: CASSRGTSGETQYF

d_gene: .
v_gene: TRBV5-1
abundance: many
j_gene: TRBJ2-1
CDR3nt: TGCGCCAGCAGCTCTGAAGACAGATACAATGAGCAGTTCTTC
CDR3aa: CASSSEDRYNEQFF

d_gene: .
v_gene: TRBV6-6
abundance: .
j_gene: TRBJ2-1
CDR3nt: TGTGCCAGCAGTTACTCGGCCAGGAATGAGCAGTTCTTC
CDR3aa: CASSYSARNEQFF

d_gene: .
v_gene: TRBV15
abundance: many
j_gene: TRBJ2-1
CDR3nt: TGTGCCACCAGCAGAGTCAGAAGAGGCAGGGACAATGAGCAGTTCTTC
CDR3aa: CATSRVRRGRDNEQFF